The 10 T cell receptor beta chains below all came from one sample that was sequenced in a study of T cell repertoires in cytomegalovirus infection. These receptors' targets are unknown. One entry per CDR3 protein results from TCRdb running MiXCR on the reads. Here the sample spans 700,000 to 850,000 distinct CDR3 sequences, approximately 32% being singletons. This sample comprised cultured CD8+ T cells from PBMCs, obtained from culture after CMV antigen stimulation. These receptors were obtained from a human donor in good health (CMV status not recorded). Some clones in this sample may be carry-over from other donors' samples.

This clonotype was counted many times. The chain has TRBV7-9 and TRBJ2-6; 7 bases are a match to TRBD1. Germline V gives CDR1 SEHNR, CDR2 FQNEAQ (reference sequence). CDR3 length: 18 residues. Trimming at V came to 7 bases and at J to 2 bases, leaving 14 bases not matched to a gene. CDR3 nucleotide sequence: TGTGCCAGCACCCCAGGGACGGTACAGGGGACTGGGGCCAACGTCCTGACTTTC. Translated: CASTPGTVQGTGANVLTF.

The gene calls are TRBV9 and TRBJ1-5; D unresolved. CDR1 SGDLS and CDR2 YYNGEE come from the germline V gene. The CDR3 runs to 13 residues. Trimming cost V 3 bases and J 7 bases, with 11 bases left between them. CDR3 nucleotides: TGTGCCAGCAGCGGCACGGGTAGCCAGCCCCAGCATTTT. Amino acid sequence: CASSGTGSQPQHF.

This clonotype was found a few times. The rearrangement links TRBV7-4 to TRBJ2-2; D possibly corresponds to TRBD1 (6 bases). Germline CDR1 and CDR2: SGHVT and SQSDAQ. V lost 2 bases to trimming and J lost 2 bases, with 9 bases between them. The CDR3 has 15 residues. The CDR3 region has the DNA TGTGCCAGCAGCTTAAACAGGGCCAACACCGGGGAGCTGTTTTTT. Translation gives CASSLNRANTGELFF.

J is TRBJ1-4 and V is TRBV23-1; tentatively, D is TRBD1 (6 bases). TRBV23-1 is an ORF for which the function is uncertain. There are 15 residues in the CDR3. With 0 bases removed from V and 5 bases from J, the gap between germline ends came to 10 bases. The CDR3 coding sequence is TGCGCCAGCAGTCAATCGGAGAGGGGGAATGAAAAACTGTTTTTT. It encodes CASSQSERGNEKLFF.

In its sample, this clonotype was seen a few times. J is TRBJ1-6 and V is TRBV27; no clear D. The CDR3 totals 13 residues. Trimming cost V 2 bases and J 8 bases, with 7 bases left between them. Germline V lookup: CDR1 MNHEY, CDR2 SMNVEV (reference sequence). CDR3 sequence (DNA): TGTGCCAGCAGTTTAGTTGAGGATTCACCCCTCCACTTT. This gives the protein CASSLVEDSPLHF.

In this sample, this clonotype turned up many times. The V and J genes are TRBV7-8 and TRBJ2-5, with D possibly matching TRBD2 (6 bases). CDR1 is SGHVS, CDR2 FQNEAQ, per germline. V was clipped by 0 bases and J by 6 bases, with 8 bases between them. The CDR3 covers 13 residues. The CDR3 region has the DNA TGTGCCAGCAGCTTAGCGCGGGGCAAGACCCAGTACTTC. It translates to CASSLARGKTQYF. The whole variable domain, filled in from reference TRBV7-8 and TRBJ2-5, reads GAGVSQSPRYKVAKRGQDVALRCDPISGHVSLFWYQQALGQGPEFLTYFQNEAQLDKSGLPSDRFFAERPEGSVSTLKIQRTQQEDSAVYLCASSLARGKTQYFGPGTRLLVL.

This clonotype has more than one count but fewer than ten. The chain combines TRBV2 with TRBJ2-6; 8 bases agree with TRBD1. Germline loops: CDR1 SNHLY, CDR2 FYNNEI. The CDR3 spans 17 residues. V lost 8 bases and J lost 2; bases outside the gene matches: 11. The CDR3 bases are TGTGCCAGCCTGGACAGGGATATTTCCACTGGGGCCAACGTCCTGACTTTC. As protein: CASLDRDISTGANVLTF.

The CDR3 protein is CASSGDLGELFF. DNA of the CDR3: TGTGCCAGCAGTGGGGACTTGGGGGAGCTGTTTTTT. V usage is TRBV12-3 or TRBV12-4 and J usage is TRBJ2-2, with D possibly being TRBD2 (6 bases). Trimming shortened V by 5 bases and J by 8 bases, and 9 bases separated the two germline ends. The CDR3 spans 12 residues.

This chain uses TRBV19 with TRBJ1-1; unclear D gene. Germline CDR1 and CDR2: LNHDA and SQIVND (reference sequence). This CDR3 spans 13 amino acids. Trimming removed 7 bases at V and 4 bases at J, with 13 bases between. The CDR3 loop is CASTAGLGTEAFF. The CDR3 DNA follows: TGTGCCAGTACCGCAGGATTAGGCACTGAAGCTTTCTTT.

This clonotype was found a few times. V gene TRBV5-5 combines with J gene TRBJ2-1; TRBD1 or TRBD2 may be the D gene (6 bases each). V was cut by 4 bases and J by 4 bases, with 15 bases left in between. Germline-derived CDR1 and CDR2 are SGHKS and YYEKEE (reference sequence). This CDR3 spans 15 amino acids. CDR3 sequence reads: CASSPLTGAYNEQFF. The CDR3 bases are TGTGCCAGCAGCCCACTAACGGGGGCTTACAATGAGCAGTTCTTC.